This passage covers 14 T cell receptor beta chains from one sample sequenced in a study of tumor-infiltrating lymphocytes in oesophageal squamous cell carcinoma. TCRdb processed the PCR reads anew with MiXCR; each CDR3 protein has one entry. Among 18,000 or so distinct CDR3 sequences listed, roughly two fifths were seen once. The sequenced material came from esophageal tumor tissue. These receptors were obtained from a male donor with esophageal squamous cell carcinoma.

The rearrangement uses TRBV6-5 and TRBJ2-1, with unresolved D. Germline CDR1 and CDR2: MNHEY and SVGAGI. Trimming shortened V by 5 bases and J by 1 base, and 9 bases separated the two germline ends. The CDR3 is 14 amino acids. The CDR3 DNA follows: TGTGCCAGCAGTGATGGTGTGTCCTACAATGAGCAGTTCTTC. Translation gives CASSDGVSYNEQFF.

The V and J genes are TRBV7-3 and TRBJ1-5; D is uncertain. The germline V gene has CDR1 SGHTA and CDR2 FQGTGA. The germline V and J ends were trimmed by 4 bases and 4 bases, with 11 bases remaining between them. The CDR3 consists of 14 residues. The CDR3 protein is CASSSGILNQPQHF. As DNA, the CDR3 is TGTGCCAGCAGCTCGGGGATCCTTAATCAGCCCCAGCATTTT.

This clonotype was counted a few times. V usage is TRBV7-8 and J usage is TRBJ2-1, with 7 bases lining up with TRBD1. The J call may be in error: the DNA end matches TRBJ2-7 better. Per germline, CDR1 SGHVS and CDR2 FQNEAQ. This CDR3 is built from 15 residues. The CDR3 spells CASSQRDSSYNEQYF. CDR3 coding DNA: TGTGCCAGCAGCCAAAGGGACAGCTCCTACAATGAGCAGTACTTC.

The rearrangement uses TRBV6-5 and TRBJ2-3, with D perhaps being TRBD1 or TRBD2 (5 bases each). The germline V gene encodes CDR1 MNHEY and CDR2 SVGAGI. The V end lost 5 bases, the J end lost 11 bases, and 14 bases lay between the germline ends. This CDR3 comprises 12 residues. The CDR3 loop is CASSDQGEGQYF. CDR3 coding DNA: TGTGCCAGCAGTGACCAGGGTGAGGGGCAGTATTTT.

This clonotype was counted ten times or more. This rearrangement joins TRBV6-6 to TRBJ1-4; TRBD1 matches 7 bases. The V gene end was trimmed by 0 bases and the J gene end by 7 bases; junction bases not matched to a gene: 11. Germline V gene data show CDR1 as MNHNY and CDR2 as SVGAGI (reference sequence). This CDR3 is built from 17 residues. The CDR3 DNA reads as TGTGCCAGCAGTTACTCGGGAAACGCAGGGGGAGGTGAAAAACTGTTTTTT. It specifies CASSYSGNAGGGEKLFF.

This clonotype was detected a few times. A read error may explain this, as a much larger clone is one base away. V gene TRBV6-5 combines with J gene TRBJ2-7; D not certain. Trimming pared 7 bases from V and 7 bases from J, leaving 14 bases between. The CDR3 is 12 residues long. Germline V gives CDR1 MNHEY, CDR2 SVGAGI. The CDR3 protein is CASNWGDHEQYF. The CDR3 bases are TGTGCCAGCAACTGGGGTGATCATGAGCAGTACTTC.

Judged by abundance, this clonotype is medium-sized. This rearrangement joins TRBV7-6 to TRBJ1-1; D may be TRBD1 (5 bases). The CDR3 consists of 14 residues. Germline values: CDR1 SGHVS, CDR2 FNYEAQ. V lost 1 base, J lost 7 bases, and 13 bases lay in between. The CDR3 coding sequence is TGTGCCAGCAGCTTAGTAGGGGCTGGGAGTGAAGCTTTCTTT. Protein sequence: CASSLVGAGSEAFF.

This chain connects TRBV19 to TRBJ1-2, with D possibly matching TRBD1 (6 bases). The CDR3 totals 13 residues. Trimming took off 6 bases at V and 5 bases at J, with 13 bases between the two ends. CDR1 is LNHDA and CDR2 is SQIVND in the germline V gene (reference sequence). The CDR3 coding sequence is TGTGCCAGTAGCCTTCGGGACATATATGGCTACACCTTC. As protein: CASSLRDIYGYTF.

The rearrangement uses TRBV7-6 and TRBJ2-7; 8 bases match TRBD1. The J call may not be correct, given that the DNA end is closer to TRBJ2-5. Germline values: CDR1 SGHVS, CDR2 FNYEAQ. CDR3 length equals 14 residues. Written as DNA, the CDR3 is TGTGCCAGCAGCCTCGGACAGGGACAAGAGACCCAGTACTTC. This encodes CASSLGQGQETQYF.

This clonotype was detected many times. The CDR3 is CASSRVRETDTQYF. In DNA form, the CDR3 reads TGTGCCAGCAGCCGAGTCAGGGAGACAGATACGCAGTATTTT. The chain joins TRBV11-1 to TRBJ2-3, with D tentatively TRBD1 or TRBD2 (5 bases each). This CDR3 contains 14 residues. Germline V CDR1 and CDR2: SGHAT, FQDESV (reference sequence). V shed 5 bases and J shed 3 bases, with 12 bases lying between them.

A word on this clonotype: At one boundary the junction diverges from the germline segment, which might be a read error. This chain joins TRBV7-6 and TRBJ2-3; maybe TRBD1 (5 bases). The CDR3 totals 12 residues. Looked up from germline, CDR1 is SGHVS and CDR2 is FNYEAQ. DNA of the CDR3: TGTGCAGGGGAAGGGGATAATTCAGCCCTCCACTTC. Protein product: CAGEGDNSALHF.

This clonotype has ten or more counts. The V gene is TRBV6-1, the J gene TRBJ2-1; D perhaps matches TRBD1 (5 bases). Germline V gene sequence: CDR1 MNHNS, CDR2 SASEGT. CDR3 size: 15 residues. The V end was cut by 5 bases, the J end by 8 bases, with 19 bases between. CDR3 in amino acids: CASSLVGDQFDEQFF. Written as DNA, the CDR3 is TGTGCCAGCAGTTTGGTAGGGGATCAGTTCGATGAGCAGTTCTTC.

This sequence joins TRBV7-6 and TRBJ2-3, with 8 bases matching TRBD1. The last part of the DNA fits TRBJ2-7 better; the J call may be wrong. In germline, CDR1 is SGHVS, CDR2 FNYEAQ. This CDR3 comprises 15 residues. CDR3 in amino acids: CASSPRQGIFYEQYF. CDR3 sequence (DNA): TGTGCCAGCAGCCCTAGACAGGGGATCTTCTACGAGCAGTACTTC.

This chain links TRBV6-2 or TRBV6-3 with TRBJ2-5; 8 bases fit TRBD2. Germline loops: CDR1 MNHEY, CDR2 SVGEGT. Losses at the gene ends were 0 bases for V and 2 bases for J; bases not matched to a gene: 11. The CDR3 totals 18 residues. The CDR3 here is CASSYSSEASGPQETQYF. Written as DNA, the CDR3 is TGTGCCAGCAGTTACTCTTCCGAGGCTAGCGGGCCGCAAGAGACCCAGTACTTC.